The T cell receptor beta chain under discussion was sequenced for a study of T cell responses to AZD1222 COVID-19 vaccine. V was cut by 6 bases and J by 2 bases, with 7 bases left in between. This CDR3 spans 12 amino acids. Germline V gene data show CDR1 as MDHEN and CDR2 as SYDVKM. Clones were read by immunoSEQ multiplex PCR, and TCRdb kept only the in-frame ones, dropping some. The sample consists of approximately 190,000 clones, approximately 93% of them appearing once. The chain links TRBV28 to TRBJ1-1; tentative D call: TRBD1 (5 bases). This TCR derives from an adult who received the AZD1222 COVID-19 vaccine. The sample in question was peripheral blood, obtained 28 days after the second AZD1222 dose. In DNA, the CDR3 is TGTGCCAGCAGCGACAGCAACACTGAAGCTTTCTTT. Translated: CASSDSNTEAFF.